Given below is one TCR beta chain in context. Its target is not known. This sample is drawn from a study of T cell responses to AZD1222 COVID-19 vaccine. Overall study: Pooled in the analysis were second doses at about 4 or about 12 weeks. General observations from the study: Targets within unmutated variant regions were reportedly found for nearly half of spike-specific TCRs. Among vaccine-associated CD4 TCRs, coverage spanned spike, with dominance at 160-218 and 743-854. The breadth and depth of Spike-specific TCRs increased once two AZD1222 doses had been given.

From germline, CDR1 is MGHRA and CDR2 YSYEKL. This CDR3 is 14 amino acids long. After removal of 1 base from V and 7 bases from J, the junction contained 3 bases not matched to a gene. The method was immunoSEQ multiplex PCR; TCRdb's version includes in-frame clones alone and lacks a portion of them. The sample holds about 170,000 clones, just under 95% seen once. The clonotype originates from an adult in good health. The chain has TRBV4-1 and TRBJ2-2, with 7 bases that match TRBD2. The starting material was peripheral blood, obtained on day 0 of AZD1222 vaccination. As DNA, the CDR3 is TGCGCCAGCAGCCAAGGGACTAGTGTCGGGGAGCTGTTTTTT. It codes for CASSQGTSVGELFF.